Given below is one T cell receptor (beta chain) in context. PCR primers comprised 60 Vbeta and 13 Jbeta primers. Profiling relied on immunoSEQ multiplex PCR, and the TCRdb table lists in-frame clones only, not all of them. Counted here are some 150,000 clones, 80% to 90% occurring once; the ten biggest clones make up approximately 7%. This entry comes from a study of cytomegalovirus exposure and HLA in healthy donors. Trimming at V came to 0 bases and at J to 5 bases, leaving 10 bases not matched to a gene. Germline V CDR1 and CDR2: SGHRS, YFSETQ. The CDR3 is 17 amino acids. The sequencing input was PBMCs. This rearrangement joins TRBV5-1 to TRBJ2-5; 10 bases are a match to TRBD2. The source of this sequence is a woman aged 25 to 39 in good health and CMV-seropositive. The CDR3 nucleotides read TGCGCCAGCAGCTTGGAGCTAGCGGGGGCCGCGGTGGAGACCCAGTACTTC. Its protein is CASSLELAGAAVETQYF.